The entry below describes one T cell receptor (beta chain). Its antigen is not known. The CDR3 has 14 amino acids. Per germline, CDR1 SNHLY and CDR2 FYNNEI. This sample was included in a study of OX40 agonist ivuxolimab in advanced cancers. Study summary: Patients in the trial were receiving intravenous ivuxolimab every 2 weeks, at doses of 0.01 to 10 mg/kg. Patients undergoing dose escalation presented with hepatocellular carcinoma, melanoma, renal cell or head and neck cancer.

The protocol was immunoSEQ multiplex PCR, while the TCRdb copy is restricted to in-frame clones and leaves out a portion. Of 66,000 or so clones in the sample, more than 65% were seen once. Patients with autoimmune history or systemic immunosuppression were excluded. General study points: Some of the lowest clonal expansion was seen in partial responders at 0.1-3.0 mg/kg.

Source: CD4+ or CD8+ T cells sorted from blood, taken in a trial of the OX40 agonist ivuxolimab. This sequence originates from an adult with an advanced solid tumor such as melanoma, head and neck, liver or kidney cancer. This sequence joins TRBV2 and TRBJ2-5, with 7 bases that match TRBD1. The J call is in doubt because the DNA end fits TRBJ2-7 better. DNA for the CDR3: TGTGCCAGCCAGAGGGGGCGCCGTAACTACGAGCAGTACTTC. It encodes CASQRGRRNYEQYF.